This TCR beta chain was recovered during a study of cytomegalovirus exposure and HLA in healthy donors. The primer mix had 60 Vbeta and 13 Jbeta primers. Here immunoSEQ multiplex PCR was the method, and the copy in TCRdb shows in-frame clones only, minus some. Here the sample spans about 90,000 clones, 50% to 75% being singletons. Trimming pared 5 bases from V and 4 bases from J, leaving 15 bases between. The CDR3 is 14 amino acids. The germline CDR1 and CDR2 sequences are SGDLS and YYNGEE. The V gene is TRBV9, the J gene TRBJ2-5; possibly TRBD1 for D (6 bases). Sequenced input: PBMCs. The receptor's source is a man aged 30 to 45 in good health and CMV-seronegative. DNA of the CDR3: TGTGCCAGCAGTGGGGGCTTTGAGGGAGAGACCCAGTACTTC. Its protein is CASSGGFEGETQYF. Looking up the rest from reference TRBV9 and TRBJ2-5 gives the full variable domain: DSGVTQTPKHLITATGQRVTLRCSPRSGDLSVYWYQQSLDQGLQFLIQYYNGEERAKGNILERFSAQQFPDLHSELNLSSLELGDSALYFCASSGGFEGETQYFGPGTRLLVL.